The following is a T cell receptor (beta chain) sequence with its context. It has no known antigen specificity. No quality values exist for individual bases; no much larger clone is one base distant. The time point label for this specimen denotes: baseline before first vaccination. The sample's treatment or condition label, in plain terms: meningococcal conjugate vaccine given as trial control. Vaccinee samples came from UK trials COV001 and COV002, including a single-blind randomized controlled phase 2/3 trial of AZD1222 (ChAdOx1 nCoV-19) in healthy adults. Trial participant PBMC samples were collected at day 0 and day 28 after the second dose for TCRbeta chain sequencing. The germline V gene (reference sequence) gives CDR1 as GTSNPN and CDR2 as SVGIG. V is pared back by 1 base and J by 5 bases, with 15 bases lying between the germline termini. The CDR3 starts with the cysteine, ends with the phenylalanine, and has 14 residues. Only the CDR3 portion is preserved as DNA: 42 bases, with reading frame beginning at the first base.

This record belongs to a study of T cell responses to AZD1222 COVID-19 vaccine (dated by TCRdb to 2020 to 2022). In terms of the full investigation: TCR sequencing was performed for 230 to 250 trial participants, of whom around 200 were given two doses of AZD1222 and approximately 25 were given two doses of MenACWY control vaccine. Trial participants were enrolled by age into subgroups of 18-55, 56-69 and 70-plus years, and around 150, 29 and 61 TCR-sequenced participants, respectively, were included in these subgroups. Results and caveats for the whole study, not just this receptor: In the small 56-69-year group, the increase in depth fell short of significance, most likely because of low power. No day 14 peak-response samples were available, so repertoires were characterized only after the peak T cell response. CD4 TCRs associated with the vaccine covered the entire spike protein, and the dominant responses were in regions 160-218 and 743-854. Participants were mostly white British and included more females than males, and it was suggested by the authors that clonal diversity may have been underestimated. Spike-specific TCR breadth and depth rose significantly after two AZD1222 doses compared with day 0 and with MenACWY recipients. Conclusions about previously exposed vaccinees were limited because only a handful of AZD1222 recipients were SARS-CoV-2 seropositive at baseline. Reportedly, almost half of the unique spike-specific TCRs recognized epitopes lying outside the regions that are mutated in the B.1.351 and B.1.1.7 variants.

The CDR3 regions of human TCRbeta chains were analyzed by immunosequencing. The source study handled its data this way. Repertoire TCRs were matched against a reference library of SARS-CoV-2-specific TCRs generated with the MIRA antigen-specificity platform. Breadth was defined as the fraction of unique TCRs that were SARS-CoV-2-associated, and depth was defined as the fraction of total T cells that were SARS-CoV-2-associated. Using the MIRA data, each spike-specific TCR was mapped to the spike region that the TCR reacts to and placed in a CD4 or CD8 class. Log10-transformed breadth and depth values were compared by one-way ANOVA with Sidak's multiple comparisons tests. TCRdb provides this immuneACCESS table in a form limited to in-frame rearrangements. Some clones are lacking; in checked studies, under half of them reflect an unresolved V gene, and why the rest are absent is not known. D and trimming were read from the DNA, whereas the V and J calls and clone size are those reported in that table. The sample data list about 79,000 clones, and about 90% of these were observed just once. In total, the top ten clones hold roughly 6.8% of the sample.

The V gene is TRBV30 and the J gene is TRBJ2-7, with TRBD1 as a weak D call on 5 bases. The sample consisted of peripheral blood, taken on day 0 of MenACWY control vaccination. The TCR was taken from an adult in good health. The CDR3 has the sequence CAWSAPPGIHEQYF. The nucleotide sequence reads TGTGCCTGGAGTGCACCCCCAGGGATCCACGAGCAGTACTTC.